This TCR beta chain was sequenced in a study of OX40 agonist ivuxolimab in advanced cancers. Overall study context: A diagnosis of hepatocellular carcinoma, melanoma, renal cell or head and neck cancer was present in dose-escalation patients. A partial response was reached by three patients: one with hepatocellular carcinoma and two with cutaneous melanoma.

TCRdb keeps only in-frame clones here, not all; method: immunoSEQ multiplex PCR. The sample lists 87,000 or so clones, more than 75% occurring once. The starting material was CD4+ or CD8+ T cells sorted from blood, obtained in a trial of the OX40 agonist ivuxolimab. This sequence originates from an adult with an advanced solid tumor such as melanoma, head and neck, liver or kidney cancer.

The CDR3 loop reads CAWSEGPGGANEKLFF. The CDR3 DNA reads TGTGCCTGGAGTGAGGGGCCCGGCGGGGCTAATGAAAAACTGTTTTTT. The rearrangement uses TRBV30 and TRBJ1-4, with a possible D match to TRBD1 (5 bases). The ends were cut back, 1 base at V and 3 bases at J, with 15 bases in the middle. The germline V gene has CDR1 GTSNPN and CDR2 SVGIG (reference sequence). The CDR3 contains 16 residues.